This T cell receptor (beta chain) was obtained from a study of T-cell memory formation after mild COVID-19. In TCRdb, the 5' RACE reads were re-called with MiXCR into one record per CDR3 protein. The data show almost 350,000 distinct CDR3 sequences, with roughly 20% seen just once and 21% held by the top ten. The trim removed 0 bases at V and 6 bases at J, leaving 4 bases unmatched. Germline loops: CDR1 DFQATT, CDR2 SNEGSKA (reference sequence). This CDR3 is 14 amino acids long. The clonotype comes from a man in his late teens or twenties who had mild COVID-19 (a few samples of this study predate the infection). Cell type and time point are not known. This chain connects TRBV20-1 to TRBJ1-4; 7 nucleotides line up with TRBD1. Sequencing was carried out using PBMCs or a T cell subset sorted from them (not recorded which). As DNA, the CDR3 is TGCAGTGCTAGAGATCTAGGGGGCCATGAAAAACTGTTTTTT. Translated: CSARDLGGHEKLFF.